What follows is one T cell receptor beta chain and its context. The same CDR3 can be traced to other DNA sequences in this sample. The sample is drawn from a study of T cell clones after liver transplantation. Study-wide context: A pre-transplant mixed lymphocyte reaction with TCRbeta sequencing defined graft-donor-reactive clones followed in post-transplant blood. As an antigen-independent comparator, third-party-reactive TCRbeta sequences came from pre-transplant mixed lymphocyte reactions. Without induction therapy, subjects received standard immunosuppression until 12-24 months post-transplant.

V lost 0 bases and J lost 6, with 5 bases in between. The CDR3 runs to 12 residues. Germline loops: CDR1 SGHTA, CDR2 FQGNSA. Using immunoSEQ multiplex PCR, the repertoire was profiled, and TCRdb retains in-frame clones only, with some absent. The sample has some 80,000 clones, 84% seen once. Here the sequenced sample was CD4+ T cells from blood, taken around 48 months after liver transplant. The receptor was derived from a human patient who received a liver transplant. Some T cells could come from the graft donor. The V gene is TRBV7-2, the J gene TRBJ1-2; tentatively, D is TRBD1 (5 bases). CDR3 DNA: TGTGCCAGCAGCTTAGCGGGGGATGGCTACACCTTC. Its translation is CASSLAGDGYTF.